This passage covers 6 T cell receptor beta chains from one sample sequenced in a study of a mutant IDH1 vaccine in newly diagnosed glioma (dated by TCRdb to the early 2020s). The method behind the library was the immunoSEQ multiplex PCR assay. TCRdb's version of the immuneACCESS table is confined to in-frame rearrangements and falls short of the full clone set. An unresolved V gene accounts for under half of the shortfall where checked; the remainder is of unknown origin. Here the sample has roughly 70,000 clones; about four fifths occur a single time. The ten top clones hold about 9% of the sample. Taken with the paper, the label for time point translates to: week 11, during vaccination. Each vaccine dose was 300 ug of a 20-mer mutant IDH1 peptide in Montanide, given subcutaneously with topical imiquimod. The antigens these receptors bind are not known. Sequencing used PBMCs, obtained from a glioma patient whose treatment included an IDH1 peptide vaccine. These receptors were obtained from a woman between 45 and 65 years old with glioma.

The chain recombines TRBV6-1 with TRBJ1-5; 8 bases fit TRBD1. The V segment lost 2 bases and the J segment 0 bases; nucleotides outside the gene matches: 3. The CDR3 runs 16 residues. Per germline, CDR1 MNHNS and CDR2 SASEGT. CDR3 in amino acids: CASSEFGTGSNQPQHF. CDR3 bases: TGTGCCAGCAGTGAATTTGGGACAGGTAGCAATCAGCCCCAGCATTTT.

The V call is TRBV6-5, the J call TRBJ1-5; 8 nucleotides match TRBD1. The CDR3 is made up of 15 amino acids. Germline V gene data show CDR1 as MNHEY and CDR2 as SVGAGI. V shed 5 bases and J 6 bases; nucleotides not matched to a gene: 9. The chain's CDR3 is CASSNLDRVGQPQHF. The CDR3, as DNA: TGTGCCAGCAGTAACCTGGACAGGGTTGGTCAGCCCCAGCATTTT.

This clone showed up just a few times. The chain recombines TRBV19 with TRBJ1-1; 10 bases line up with TRBD1. J lost 4 bases, V lost 9 bases, and 5 bases had no gene match. CDR3 length: 13 residues. Germline V gene sequence: CDR1 LNHDA, CDR2 SQIVND (reference sequence). The CDR3 region is CASIRDRGTEAFF. The DNA of the CDR3 is TGTGCCAGCATCCGGGACAGGGGCACTGAAGCTTTCTTT.

The chain recombines TRBV19 with TRBJ1-4; 7 positions match TRBD1. CDR1 and CDR2 from the germline V gene are LNHDA and SQIVND (reference sequence). Losses at the gene ends were 3 bases for V and 7 bases for J; bases not matched to a gene: 11. This CDR3 is 16 amino acids long. The chain's CDR3 is CASSIGLTGWTEKLFF. CDR3 DNA sequence: TGTGCCAGTAGTATTGGGCTGACAGGGTGGACTGAAAAACTGTTTTTT.

Here the CDR3 reads CASSWGKEYNSPLHF. CDR3 nucleotides: TGTGCCAGCAGTTGGGGTAAAGAGTATAATTCACCCCTCCACTTT. The chain links TRBV28 to TRBJ1-6; D gene uncertain. CDR1 is MDHEN and CDR2 is SYDVKM in the germline V gene. The V and J ends lost 4 bases and 4 bases respectively, with 11 bases between them. The CDR3 extends over 15 amino acids.

The chain is built from TRBV11-2 and TRBJ2-1; a weak D match, TRBD2 (6 bases). This CDR3 spans 14 amino acids. Germline-derived CDR1 and CDR2 are SGHAT and FQNNGV. The V gene lost 3 bases and the J gene lost 5 bases, with 11 bases spanning the gap. DNA of the CDR3: TGTGCCAGCAGCTTGGCGGCGGGGCACAATGAGCAGTTCTTC. Translating gives CASSLAAGHNEQFF.